A single sample is the source of the 32 T cell receptor beta chains below, sequenced in a study of cytomegalovirus exposure and HLA in healthy donors. Amplification used 60 Vbeta primers and 13 Jbeta primers. The assay was immunoSEQ multiplex PCR, and TCRdb's table has in-frame clones only and misses some. The sample records roughly 130,000 clones, approximately 82% being singletons. The sample was PBMCs. All receptors come from a boy aged 2 to 9 in good health and CMV-seronegative.

This chain links TRBV7-9 with TRBJ1-1, with D tentatively TRBD1 (5 bases). V lost 4 bases to trimming and J lost 10 bases, with 19 bases between them. The CDR3 is 14 residues long. Germline CDR1 and CDR2: SEHNR and FQNEAQ (reference sequence). CDR3 DNA: TGTGCCAGCAGCTATAGTACAGTCAGGGAGGGAGCTTTCTTT. Translated, it gives CASSYSTVREGAFF.

This clone is a singleton in its sample. Here the CDR3 DNA reads TGTGCCAGCAGCTTAACCCCTGAGGCAGGGCTCCTCTATGGCTACACCTTC. Translated, it gives CASSLTPEAGLLYGYTF. The chain links TRBV7-3 to TRBJ1-2, with TRBD1 as a possible D gene (5 bases). Germline CDR1 reads SGHTA; CDR2 reads FQGTGA. The V end was cut by 0 bases, the J end by 4 bases, with 18 bases between. The CDR3 sequence is 17 residues long. The full variable domain, completed using reference TRBV7-3 and TRBJ1-2, is GAGVSQTPSNKVTEKGKYVELRCDPISGHTALYWYRQSLGQGPEFLIYFQGTGAADDSGLPNDRFFAVRPEGSVSTLKIQRTERGDSAVYLCASSLTPEAGLLYGYTFGSGTRLTVV.

The chain links TRBV27 to TRBJ1-2; TRBD1 matches at 8 bases. This CDR3 is built from 16 residues. CDR1 and CDR2 (germline): MNHEY, SMNVEV (reference sequence). V shed 5 bases and J 0 bases; nucleotides not matched to a gene: 8. CDR3 nucleotide sequence: TGTGCCAGCAGTCCAGGGACAGGAGCTTCTAACTATGGCTACACCTTC. Protein product: CASSPGTGASNYGYTF.

The J gene is TRBJ2-1, the V gene TRBV4-3; tentative D call: TRBD2 (5 bases). V shed 0 bases and J shed 7 bases, with 19 bases lying between them. Looked up from germline, CDR1 is LGHNA and CDR2 is YSLEER. This CDR3 spans 17 amino acids. CDR3 in DNA: TGCGCCAGCAGCCAAGAGGAGGCGGCGGTGGTCTGGAATGAGCAGTTCTTC. This encodes CASSQEEAAVVWNEQFF.

V and J are TRBV7-9 and TRBJ1-1; D gene uncertain. This CDR3 has 13 amino acids. Trimming pared 3 bases from V and 1 base from J, leaving 6 bases between. Germline CDR1 is SEHNR and CDR2 is FQNEAQ (reference sequence). CDR3 nucleotides: TGTGCCAGCAGCTTTCGGGGGAACACTGAAGCTTTCTTT. Protein: CASSFRGNTEAFF. Drawing the rest from reference TRBV7-9 and TRBJ1-1, the complete variable domain is DTGVSQNPRHKITKRGQNVTFRCDPISEHNRLYWYRQTLGQGPEFLTYFQNEAQLEKSRLLSDRFSAERPKGSFSTLEIQRTEQGDSAMYLCASSFRGNTEAFFGQGTRLTVV.

This clone came up a few times. CDR3 sequence (DNA): TGTGCCAGTAGTATAGTGGGCCACGCGAACACTGAAGCTTTCTTT. This translates into CASSIVGHANTEAFF. The chain combines TRBV19 with TRBJ1-1, with D unresolved. Germline V CDR1 and CDR2: LNHDA, SQIVND (reference sequence). This CDR3 has 15 residues. V was clipped by 1 base and J by 1 base, with 10 bases between them.

The V call is TRBV7-6, the J call TRBJ1-1; D is possibly TRBD1 (5 bases). The CDR3 has 15 residues. Per the germline V gene, CDR1 is SGHVS and CDR2 is FNYEAQ. Trimming left V 3 bases short and J 12 bases short, with 23 bases between. CDR3 amino acids: CASSLVIEDRRNTFF. Written as DNA, the CDR3 is TGTGCCAGCAGCTTGGTCATCGAAGACAGAAGAAATACTTTCTTT.

The chain links TRBV4-2 to TRBJ1-4; maybe TRBD1 (5 bases). In germline, CDR1 is LGHNA, CDR2 YNFKEQ. The CDR3 loop spans 14 amino acids. V was trimmed by 1 base and J by 2 bases, leaving 5 bases between them. The CDR3 DNA is TGTGCCAGCAGCCAAGGGGGCACTAATGAAAAACTGTTTTTT. Its protein is CASSQGGTNEKLFF.

V usage is TRBV7-2 and J usage is TRBJ2-7; D remains unclear. In germline, CDR1 is SGHTA, CDR2 FQGNSA. V lost 5 bases to trimming and J lost 2 bases, with 10 bases between them. This CDR3 spans 13 amino acids. CDR3 nucleotide sequence: TGTGCCAGCAGCCCCTTCTTAACCTACGAGCAGTACTTC. Translation gives CASSPFLTYEQYF.

This chain uses TRBV7-9 with TRBJ1-1; 7 bases align to TRBD1. The CDR3 runs 16 residues. J gave up 5 bases and V 5 bases, and 14 bases lay outside the gene matches. The V gene's germline CDR1 is SEHNR and CDR2 FQNEAQ (reference sequence). CDR3 DNA: TGTGCCAGCAGCCCCGACAAGGGGGCATTGGGGACTGAAGCTTTCTTT. It encodes CASSPDKGALGTEAFF.

The rearrangement links TRBV9 to TRBJ1-3; 8 nucleotides align to TRBD1. J gave up 4 bases and V 3 bases, and 15 bases lay outside the gene matches. CDR1 and CDR2 from the germline V gene are SGDLS and YYNGEE. This CDR3 has 18 residues. The CDR3 reads CASSAPRTGTGKGNTIYF. As DNA, the CDR3 is TGTGCCAGCAGCGCCCCCCGGACAGGGACAGGAAAAGGAAACACCATATATTTT. The full variable domain, in which reference TRBV9 and TRBJ1-3 provide the parts outside the CDR3, is DSGVTQTPKHLITATGQRVTLRCSPRSGDLSVYWYQQSLDQGLQFLIQYYNGEERAKGNILERFSAQQFPDLHSELNLSSLELGDSALYFCASSAPRTGTGKGNTIYFGEGSWLTVV.

This rearrangement joins TRBV7-6 to TRBJ1-1; D is unresolved. The ends were cut back, 0 bases at V and 7 bases at J, with 6 bases in the middle. The CDR3 extends over 12 amino acids. CDR1 and CDR2 from the germline V gene are SGHVS and FNYEAQ. CDR3: CASSLARGEAFF. CDR3 nucleotide sequence: TGTGCCAGCAGCTTAGCGAGAGGTGAAGCTTTCTTT.

The rearrangement links TRBV7-3 to TRBJ2-1, with a tentative D call TRBD2 (5 bases). With 2 bases removed from V and 9 bases from J, the gap between germline ends came to 14 bases. CDR1 is SGHTA, CDR2 FQGTGA, per germline. The CDR3 has 14 residues. CDR3 amino acids: CASSLEGFRSEQFF. The DNA of the CDR3 is TGTGCCAGCAGCTTAGAGGGTTTTCGGAGTGAGCAGTTCTTC.

The CDR3 spells CASSQDPTGAGYTF. DNA for the CDR3: TGCGCCAGCAGCCAAGACCCGACAGGGGCTGGCTACACCTTC. This sequence joins TRBV4-1 and TRBJ1-2, with 8 bases matching TRBD1. Trimming removed 0 bases from V and 7 bases from J; junction bases left unmatched: 4. The CDR3 has 14 residues. Germline CDR1 reads MGHRA; CDR2 reads YSYEKL.

This clone was seen just once. The rearrangement links TRBV15 to TRBJ1-4; the match to TRBD1 covers 7 bases. After removal of 0 bases from V and 5 bases from J, the junction contained 6 bases not matched to a gene. The CDR3 has 16 residues. CDR1 and CDR2 from the germline V gene are LNHNV and YYDKDF (reference sequence). The CDR3 DNA is TGTGCCACCAGCAGAGATCGAGCAGGGGGGAATGAAAAACTGTTTTTT. It yields the protein CATSRDRAGGNEKLFF.

This rearrangement joins TRBV7-2 to TRBJ2-5; D may be TRBD1 (5 bases). Per germline, CDR1 SGHTA and CDR2 FQGNSA. The CDR3 covers 12 residues. Trimming stripped 5 bases from V and 5 bases from J, with 9 bases between. CDR3 sequence (DNA): TGTGCCAGCAGCCAGGGTATGGAGACCCAGTACTTC. As protein: CASSQGMETQYF.

This chain links TRBV4-1 with TRBJ2-1; 9 bases fit TRBD2. Trimming removed 1 base from V and 2 bases from J; junction bases left unmatched: 3. The CDR3 contains 16 residues. CDR1 MGHRA and CDR2 YSYEKL come from the germline V gene. Here the CDR3 DNA reads TGCGCCAGCAGCCAAGGCGAGCGGGAGGCCTACAATGAGCAGTTCTTC. This translates into CASSQGEREAYNEQFF.

CDR3 amino acids: CASGSSGNMEQYV. CDR3 DNA sequence: TGTGCCAGCGGGTCTAGCGGGAATATGGAGCAGTACGTC. This chain uses TRBV6-1 with TRBJ2-7, with 9 bases that match TRBD2. Germline lookup yields CDR1 MNHNS and CDR2 SASEGT. CDR3 length equals 13 residues. V lost 8 bases to trimming and J lost 7 bases; unmatched junction nucleotides: 9.

The chain carries TRBV19 and TRBJ2-1, with D maybe TRBD2 (6 bases). CDR1 is LNHDA and CDR2 is SQIVND in the germline V gene (reference sequence). The CDR3 has 14 residues. V lost 6 bases and J lost 1, with 10 bases in between. The CDR3 loop is CASRNSGSYNEQFF. CDR3 sequence (DNA): TGTGCCAGTAGGAATAGCGGTTCCTACAATGAGCAGTTCTTC.

This clone was picked up one time. The V gene is TRBV10-3, the J gene TRBJ1-3, with D maybe TRBD1 (6 bases). Trimming removed 4 bases from V and 0 bases from J, with 13 bases in between. The CDR3 length is 16 residues. Germline V CDR1 and CDR2: ENHRY, SYGVKD. DNA of the CDR3: TGTGCCATCAGTGTGGGCAGGGGCCTCTCTGGAAACACCATATATTTT. Translated: CAISVGRGLSGNTIYF.

This sequence joins TRBV4-2 and TRBJ2-5; 8 positions match TRBD1. Germline trimming cut 0 bases from V and 3 bases from J; bases unmatched to any gene: 3. Germline loops: CDR1 LGHNA, CDR2 YNFKEQ. This CDR3 has 15 residues. Here the CDR3 DNA reads TGTGCCAGCAGCCAAGACGGACAGGGCGAAGAGACCCAGTACTTC. It yields the protein CASSQDGQGEETQYF.

As to this clone: Other DNA sequences from this sample encode an identical CDR3 as well. The DNA for the CDR3 is TGTGCCAGCAGCCAACTAGCGGGAGGACCGAATGAGCAGTTCTTC. This translates into CASSQLAGGPNEQFF. The chain is built from TRBV6-5 and TRBJ2-1, with 12 nucleotides matching TRBD2. Losses at the gene ends were 6 bases for V and 7 bases for J; bases not matched to a gene: 7. The germline CDR1 and CDR2 sequences are MNHEY and SVGAGI. CDR3 length: 15 residues.

The CDR3, as DNA: TGTGCCAGCAGCTTAGGGCCCCCTGGAGAGACCCAGTACTTC. It is translated as CASSLGPPGETQYF. The V gene is TRBV7-8, the J gene TRBJ2-5; no clear D gene. With 1 base removed from V and 4 bases from J, the gap between germline ends came to 10 bases. Germline values: CDR1 SGHVS, CDR2 FQNEAQ. This CDR3 is 14 amino acids long. Based on the CDR3 plus reference TRBV7-8 and TRBJ2-5, the full variable domain is GAGVSQSPRYKVAKRGQDVALRCDPISGHVSLFWYQQALGQGPEFLTYFQNEAQLDKSGLPSDRFFAERPEGSVSTLKIQRTQQEDSAVYLCASSLGPPGETQYFGPGTRLLVL.

This chain connects TRBV25-1 to TRBJ2-5; D is uncertain. The CDR3 is 12 amino acids. V lost 8 bases and J lost 7, with 14 bases in between. Germline values: CDR1 MGHDK, CDR2 SYGVNS. The CDR3 sequence is CASFTGSGTQYF. CDR3 sequence (DNA): TGTGCCAGCTTTACGGGTTCCGGGACCCAGTACTTC. Supplemented by reference TRBV25-1 and TRBJ2-5, the full variable domain reads EADIYQTPRYLVIGTGKKITLECSQTMGHDKMYWYQQDPGMELHLIHYSYGVNSTEKGDLSSESTVSRIRTEHFPLTLESARPSHTSQYLCASFTGSGTQYFGPGTRLLVL.

The chain has TRBV7-8 and TRBJ1-1; D gene ambiguous. Between the trimmed V and J ends, which lost 3 bases and 0 bases, there was a span of 5 bases. Germline-derived CDR1 and CDR2 are SGHVS and FQNEAQ. This CDR3 has 13 amino acids. The CDR3 region is CASSLSMNTEAFF. CDR3 nucleotides: TGTGCCAGCAGCTTGAGCATGAACACTGAAGCTTTCTTT.

The sample holds one count of this clone. V gene TRBV27 combines with J gene TRBJ2-1; the D gene is possibly TRBD2 (5 bases). Germline V lookup: CDR1 MNHEY, CDR2 SMNVEV (reference sequence). This CDR3 contains 13 residues. V was shortened by 0 bases and J by 6 bases, with 6 bases between the two germline ends. CDR3 sequence: CASSLSRANEQFF. The CDR3 DNA reads TGTGCCAGCAGTTTATCGAGGGCCAATGAGCAGTTCTTC.

This clone showed up just a few times. V is TRBV13 and J is TRBJ1-2, with D perhaps matching TRBD1 (6 bases). In germline, CDR1 is PRHDT, CDR2 FYEKMQ (reference sequence). V lost 0 bases and J lost 4, with 12 bases in between. The length of the CDR3 is 15 residues. Written as DNA, the CDR3 is TGTGCCAGCAGCTTAGGCCGACAGGCTATCTATGGCTACACCTTC. It codes for CASSLGRQAIYGYTF.

This clone was seen just once. The CDR3: CAWSVGGRGNTGELFF. CDR3 DNA: TGTGCCTGGAGTGTTGGTGGGAGAGGTAACACCGGGGAGCTGTTTTTT. The chain joins TRBV30 to TRBJ2-2; possible D gene TRBD2, 5 bases. V was trimmed by 0 bases and J by 2 bases, leaving 13 bases between them. The CDR3 has 16 amino acids. The germline V gene encodes CDR1 GTSNPN and CDR2 SVGIG (reference sequence).

The chain combines TRBV6-5 with TRBJ2-5; 7 bases match TRBD2. CDR3 length: 15 residues. J was trimmed by 5 bases and V by 7 bases; bases with no gene match: 13. Looked up from germline, CDR1 is MNHEY and CDR2 is SVGAGI. CDR3 sequence reads: CASTAPGGRWETQYF. The DNA for the CDR3 is TGTGCCAGCACCGCCCCGGGGGGTCGCTGGGAGACCCAGTACTTC.

J is TRBJ2-3 and V is TRBV11-2, with 10 nucleotides matching TRBD1. Trimming cost V 1 base and J 2 bases; bases outside gene matches: 6. CDR1 and CDR2 (germline): SGHAT, FQNNGV. The CDR3 totals 17 residues. This chain's CDR3 is CASSLVGTGALTDTQYF. The DNA for the CDR3 is TGTGCCAGCAGCTTAGTCGGGACAGGGGCCCTCACAGATACGCAGTATTTT.

The genes are TRBV5-5 and TRBJ2-1; D is unresolved. V was trimmed by 4 bases and J by 4 bases, leaving 9 bases between them. CDR3 size: 13 residues. Germline assignment: CDR1 SGHKS and CDR2 YYEKEE (reference sequence). Written as DNA, the CDR3 is TGTGCCAGCAGCCGGTACGAGTACAATGAGCAGTTCTTC. Its translation: CASSRYEYNEQFF.

This clone was picked up one time. The chain combines TRBV5-1 with TRBJ2-2, with a possible D match to TRBD2 (6 bases). Trimming cost V 0 bases and J 4 bases, with 7 bases left between them. The CDR3 is 14 amino acids. Germline V CDR1 and CDR2: SGHRS, YFSETQ. This chain's CDR3 is CASSLAGGTGELFF. In DNA, the CDR3 is TGCGCCAGCAGCTTGGCCGGGGGCACCGGGGAGCTGTTTTTT. The whole variable domain, remainder taken from reference TRBV5-1 and TRBJ2-2, is KAGVTQTPRYLIKTRGQQVTLSCSPISGHRSVSWYQQTPGQGLQFLFEYFSETQRNKGNFPGRFSGRQFSNSRSEMNVSTLELGDSALYLCASSLAGGTGELFFGEGSRLTVL.